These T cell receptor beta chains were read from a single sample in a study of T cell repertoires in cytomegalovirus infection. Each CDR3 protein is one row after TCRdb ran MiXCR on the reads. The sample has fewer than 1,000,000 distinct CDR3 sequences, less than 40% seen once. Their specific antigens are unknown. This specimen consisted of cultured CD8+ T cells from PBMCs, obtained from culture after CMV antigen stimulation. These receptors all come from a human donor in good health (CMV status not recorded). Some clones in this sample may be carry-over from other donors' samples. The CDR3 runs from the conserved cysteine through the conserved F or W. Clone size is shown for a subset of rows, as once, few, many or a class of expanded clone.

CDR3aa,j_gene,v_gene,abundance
CASSFRFDEQFF,TRBJ2-1,TRBV11-2,few
CSVEERSPGYGGYGYTF,TRBJ1-2,TRBV29-1,once
CASSPAGGPQAFF,TRBJ1-1,TRBV12-3/TRBV12-4,-
CASALGDTEAFF,TRBJ1-1,TRBV10-2,few
CASSPQVNSGNTIYF,TRBJ1-3,TRBV7-6,many
CAIRDSSGELFF,TRBJ2-2,TRBV10-3,few
CASSLGGQPLGYEQFF,TRBJ2-1,TRBV7-9,few
CASRFDRAATNEKLFF,TRBJ1-4,TRBV2,-
CASSLEATDTEAFF,TRBJ1-1,TRBV7-6,few
CASSPGGLAVYNEQFF,TRBJ2-1,TRBV5-4,-